This section outlines one T cell receptor (beta chain) sequence together with its context. Its antigen is not identified. This CDR3 is built from 12 residues. The germline CDR1 and CDR2 sequences are SGHTA and FQGNSA. V lost 5 bases and J lost 5, with 7 bases in between. The method was immunoSEQ multiplex PCR; TCRdb's version includes in-frame clones alone and lacks a portion of them. The sample consists of some 60,000 clones, around 85% of them appearing once. The data are from a study of OX40 agonist ivuxolimab in advanced cancers. About the study: Ivuxolimab was delivered to patients intravenously every 2 weeks at doses spanning 0.01 to 10 mg/kg. Patients treated during dose escalation were battling hepatocellular carcinoma, melanoma, renal cell or head and neck cancer. Whole-study findings and limits: Some patients without response likewise showed low normalized clonal expansion.

The material was CD4+ or CD8+ T cells sorted from blood, obtained in a trial of the OX40 agonist ivuxolimab. The chain links TRBV7-2 to TRBJ2-4; D not certain. The TCR was taken from an adult with an advanced solid tumor such as melanoma, head and neck, liver or kidney cancer. The CDR3 region has the DNA TGTGCCAGCAGCCGCCCCCAAAACATTCAGTACTTC. This sequence encodes CASSRPQNIQYF.